These T cell receptor beta chains were read from a single sample in a study of metastatic and nonmetastatic thyroid tumors. TCRdb ran MiXCR on the PCR reads. In the table there are 30,000 to 40,000 clones, about a fifth of which are singletons. The sequencing input was tumor tissue. Receptors were obtained from a male donor with papillary thyroid cancer or a benign thyroid nodule (not recorded which). Some clones in this sample may be carry-over from other donors' samples. Both conserved end residues are part of each CDR3. Fields, in order: V gene, D gene, clone size, J gene, CDR3 protein, CDR3 DNA. The D gene is left open where the match is weak. Where a row states a size, it is once, few, many or the class of an expanded clone; other rows omit it.

TRBV20-1,.,many,TRBJ1-4,CSAREGTANEKLFF,TGCAGTGCTAGGGAGGGTACGGCTAATGAAAAACTGTTTTTT
TRBV30,.,.,TRBJ1-2,CAWTEGQGRNYGYTF,TGTGCCTGGACCGAGGGGCAGGGGAGAAACTATGGCTACACCTTC
TRBV18,.,many,TRBJ1-1,CASSRSTEAFF,TGTGCCAGCTCGCGTTCCACGGAAGCTTTCTTT
TRBV6-2/TRBV6-3,.,medium-sized,TRBJ2-2,CASSFLGLTNTGELFF,TGTGCCAGCAGTTTTCTCGGACTGACGAACACCGGGGAGCTGTTTTTT
TRBV4-1,.,.,TRBJ2-7,CASSQDPTGTTHYEQYF,TGCGCCAGCAGCCAAGATCCAACAGGGACCACCCACTACGAGCAGTACTTC
TRBV12-5,TRBD2,medium-sized,TRBJ2-1,CASGLPIAGERSYNEQFF,TGTGCTAGTGGTTTGCCAATAGCGGGAGAGCGCTCCTACAATGAGCAGTTCTTC
TRBV6-2/TRBV6-3,.,.,TRBJ2-3,CASSFSGDIQYF,TGTGCCAGCAGTTTCTCAGGGGATATACAGTATTTT
TRBV5-1,.,.,TRBJ1-3,CASRWESGNTIYF,TGCGCCAGCAGGTGGGAGTCTGGAAACACCATATATTTT
TRBV7-9,TRBD1,many,TRBJ2-7,CASSSDRGYYEQYF,TGTGCCAGCAGCTCGGACAGGGGTTACTACGAGCAGTACTTC
TRBV6-4,.,few,TRBJ1-1,CASARQWVFRTEAFF,TGTGCCAGTGCGAGGCAGTGGGTGTTCCGCACTGAAGCTTTCTTT
TRBV12-3/TRBV12-4,TRBD2,many,TRBJ2-3,CASSLKAGVVTDTQYF,TGTGCCAGCAGTTTAAAGGCGGGAGTGGTTACAGATACGCAGTATTTT
TRBV7-2,.,many,TRBJ2-2,CASSAKHPGRTMPGELFF,TGTGCCAGCAGCGCCAAACACCCGGGCCGCACCATGCCCGGGGAGCTGTTTTTT
TRBV7-9,TRBD1,medium-sized,TRBJ1-2,CASSFSQGGDYGYTF,TGTGCCAGCAGCTTTTCTCAGGGGGGCGACTATGGCTACACCTTC
TRBV9,TRBD2,many,TRBJ2-1,CASSLAGLYYNEQFF,TGTGCCAGCAGCCTAGCGGGCCTTTACTACAATGAGCAGTTCTTC
TRBV6-1,.,many,TRBJ2-7,CASSELTRNYEQYF,TGTGCCAGCAGTGAACTCACAAGAAACTACGAGCAGTACTTC
TRBV20-1,.,many,TRBJ2-3,CSAKLEWTDTQYF,TGCAGTGCTAAACTGGAGTGGACAGATACGCAGTATTTT
TRBV20-1,.,many,TRBJ1-1,CSAPNLGLNTEAFF,TGCAGTGCCCCTAATCTGGGCTTGAACACTGAAGCTTTCTTT
TRBV9,.,.,TRBJ2-3,CASSAGPASTDTQYF,TGTGCCAGCAGCGCCGGGCCAGCTAGCACAGATACGCAGTATTTT
TRBV4-1,.,many,TRBJ1-4,CASSQDLGRVGATNEKLFF,TGCGCCAGCAGCCAAGATTTAGGCAGGGTCGGCGCTACTAATGAAAAACTGTTTTTT
TRBV20-1,TRBD1,many,TRBJ1-5,CSAPPTGFNQPQHF,TGCAGTGCGCCTCCGACAGGGTTTAATCAGCCCCAGCATTTT
TRBV20-1,TRBD1,.,TRBJ1-2,CSARTPRTGPDMGYTF,TGCAGTGCTAGAACACCGAGGACAGGACCCGATATGGGCTACACCTTC
TRBV2,TRBD2,many,TRBJ2-1,CASSEEGTSGRNEQFF,TGTGCCAGCAGTGAAGAGGGGACTAGCGGGAGGAATGAGCAGTTCTTC
TRBV6-6,.,many,TRBJ1-1,CDSSYSGRANTEAFF,TGTGACAGCAGTTACTCAGGCAGGGCGAACACTGAAGCTTTCTTT
TRBV18,.,.,TRBJ1-6,CASSPTALGDSPLHF,TGTGCCAGCTCACCCACTGCCTTGGGGGATTCACCCCTCCACTTT
TRBV20-1,TRBD1,.,TRBJ2-7,CSAYTGTGGYEQYF,TGCAGTGCTTATACCGGGACAGGGGGCTACGAGCAGTACTTC
TRBV27,TRBD1,.,TRBJ1-2,CASSRQGQYGYTF,TGTGCCAGCAGTCGACAGGGCCAGTATGGATACACCTTC
TRBV7-2,.,medium-sized,TRBJ1-2,CASRKTGSNYGYTF,TGTGCCAGCAGAAAGACAGGTTCCAACTATGGCTACACCTTC
TRBV20-1,.,.,TRBJ2-3,CSARMFVVSGEVDTKYF,TGCAGTGCTAGAATGTTCGTTGTAAGCGGAGAAGTGGATACGAAGTATTTT
TRBV28,.,few,TRBJ2-7,CSSSLASYEQYF,TGTTCCAGCAGTTTGGCCTCCTACGAGCAGTACTTC
TRBV27,.,.,TRBJ2-7,CASNLFPTNSYEQYF,TGTGCCAGCAATTTGTTTCCAACTAACTCCTACGAGCAGTACTTC
TRBV6-1,.,many,TRBJ1-1,CASTKIVGALTEAFF,TGTGCCAGCACCAAAATTGTGGGTGCGCTCACTGAAGCTTTCTTT
TRBV30,.,.,TRBJ1-1,CAWSVPNTEAFF,TGTGCCTGGAGTGTGCCAAACACTGAAGCTTTCTTT
TRBV2,TRBD1,few,TRBJ1-2,CGSGRTGYGYTF,TGTGGCAGCGGAAGGACAGGCTATGGCTACACCTTC
TRBV11-3,.,.,TRBJ1-1,CASSTHTLATEAFF,TGTGCCAGCAGCACTCATACTTTGGCCACTGAAGCTTTCTTT
TRBV6-1,.,few,TRBJ1-1,CASSEEMNTEAFF,TGTGCCAGCAGTGAAGAGATGAACACTGAAGCTTTCTTT
TRBV28,.,.,TRBJ2-7,CASSRGAGPSSYEQYF,TGTGCCAGCAGCAGAGGGGCAGGTCCGAGCTCCTACGAGCAGTACTTC
TRBV7-8,TRBD1,medium-sized,TRBJ1-1,CASSKGQEAFF,TGTGCCAGCAGCAAGGGACAGGAAGCTTTCTTT
TRBV30,.,many,TRBJ2-7,CAWAPGYEQYF,TGTGCCTGGGCCCCAGGGTACGAGCAGTACTTC
TRBV20-1,.,.,TRBJ2-7,CSARPPGPRYEQYF,TGCAGTGCTAGACCTCCGGGCCCTCGTTACGAGCAGTACTTC
TRBV25-1,.,few,TRBJ2-1,CASRDILNNEQLF,TGTGCCTCAAGGGACATTTTAAACAATGAGCAGTTGTTC
TRBV7-9,TRBD1,few,TRBJ1-2,CASSRTGDGYTF,TGTGCCAGCAGCCGGACAGGAGATGGCTACACCTTC
TRBV28,.,many,TRBJ1-5,CASSLGGRPSPQHF,TGTGCCAGCAGTTTGGGCGGCAGGCCATCGCCCCAGCATTTT
TRBV11-2,.,many,TRBJ1-1,CASSFRGRNTEAFF,TGTGCCAGCAGCTTTCGGGGGCGCAACACTGAAGCTTTCTTT
TRBV6-1,.,.,TRBJ1-2,CASSEQGVGYTF,TGTGCCAGCAGTGAACAGGGTGTAGGCTACACATTC
TRBV5-1,.,.,TRBJ1-1,CASSLEGGTTEAFF,TGCGCCAGCAGCTTGGAAGGGGGGACCACTGAAGCTTTCTTT
TRBV5-1,.,.,TRBJ2-3,CASSVVIAYTQYF,TGCGCCAGCAGCGTTGTTATCGCATATACGCAGTATTTT
TRBV6-1,TRBD1,.,TRBJ1-2,CASSEVDREGGYTF,TGTGCCAGCAGTGAAGTAGACAGGGAAGGTGGCTACACCTTC
TRBV7-8,TRBD1,medium-sized,TRBJ1-2,CASSLERGPNYGYTF,TGTGCCAGCAGCTTAGAAAGGGGGCCCAACTATGGCTACACCTTC
TRBV24-1,TRBD2,few,TRBJ2-1,CATSVGLAGGHEQFF,TGTGCCACCAGTGTGGGACTAGCTGGAGGTCATGAGCAGTTCTTC
TRBV7-8,TRBD1,once,TRBJ1-6,CASSLVDRANSPLHF,TGTGCCAGCAGCTTAGTTGACAGGGCCAATTCACCCCTCCACTTT
TRBV5-6,.,many,TRBJ1-1,CASSAGGTEAFF,TGTGCCAGCAGCGCGGGGGGGACTGAAGCTTTCTTT
TRBV5-1,.,many,TRBJ1-1,CASSTGPENTEAFF,TGCGCCAGCAGCACCGGACCGGAGAACACTGAAGCTTTCTTT
TRBV11-1,TRBD2,.,TRBJ2-7,CASSLGGLAGGEEQYF,TGTGCCAGCAGCTTAGGGGGACTAGCGGGAGGGGAAGAGCAGTACTTC
TRBV6-1,.,.,TRBJ2-7,CASKGASYEQYF,TGTGCCAGCAAAGGCGCATCCTACGAGCAGTACTTC
TRBV5-1,.,.,TRBJ1-2,CASRVDPTGGYTF,TGCGCCAGCAGAGTGGACCCAACGGGGGGCTACACCTTC